This T cell receptor (beta chain) comes out of a study of blood T cell repertoires in COVID-19. About the study: The study drew acute and convalescent COVID-19 samples from the United States, Italy and Spain. Sources were T cells, B-cell-depleted T cells, or PBMCs; the material itself was cDNA or gDNA.

Trimming left V 4 bases short and J 2 bases short, with 9 bases between. The length of the CDR3 is 13 residues. Germline V gene sequence: CDR1 SGHRS, CDR2 YFSETQ. Original processing methods: By means of reference gene primer amplification, nucleated cell counts were estimated. Some clones are missing from TCRdb's copy, which holds only in-frame ones; the method was immunoSEQ multiplex PCR. The DNA was the basis for D and trimming; V, J and clone size are from that table. Among about 180,000 clones listed, about 81% were seen once. The chain combines TRBV5-1 with TRBJ2-5, with D possibly being TRBD1 (6 bases). This clonotype originated in a woman in her 70s with acute or convalescent COVID-19. The sample was peripheral blood. The CDR3 spells CASSDRTQETQYF. CDR3 DNA sequence: TGCGCCAGCAGCGACAGGACGCAAGAGACCCAGTACTTC. Drawing the rest from reference TRBV5-1 and TRBJ2-5, the complete variable domain is KAGVTQTPRYLIKTRGQQVTLSCSPISGHRSVSWYQQTPGQGLQFLFEYFSETQRNKGNFPGRFSGRQFSNSRSEMNVSTLELGDSALYLCASSDRTQETQYFGPGTRLLVL.